These 8 T cell receptor beta chains were sequenced from one sample in a study of T cells in Graves' hyperthyroidism and ophthalmopathy. What was amplified from RNA transcripts were TCR beta CDR3 regions. First-round RT-PCR of the TCR CDR3 relied on the HTBI primer set. From the multiplex PCR reads, TCRdb called clonotypes with MiXCR, one entry per CDR3 protein. The sample shows approximately 870,000 distinct CDR3 sequences, about 38% of them seen only once. Material for sequencing was blood. The receptor set was obtained from a young man with Graves' hyperthyroidism.

This clonotype has ten or more counts. The V gene is TRBV2, the J gene TRBJ2-7; no definite D call. Trimming took off 4 bases at V and 5 bases at J, with 12 bases between the two ends. The germline V gene has CDR1 SNHLY and CDR2 FYNNEI. The CDR3 length is 13 residues. As DNA, the CDR3 is TGTGCCAGCAGTGGCGTCAGTGGCCACGAGCAGTACTTC. Its translation is CASSGVSGHEQYF. Variable domain in full (rest from reference TRBV2 and TRBJ2-7): EPEVTQTPSHQVTQMGQEVILRCVPISNHLYFYWYRQILGQKVEFLVSFYNNEISEKSEIFDDQFSVERPDGSNFTLKIRSTKLEDSAMYFCASSGVSGHEQYFGPGTRLTVT.

The chain links TRBV25-1 to TRBJ1-1, with D possibly matching TRBD1 (5 bases). The CDR3 has 14 residues. Trimming removed 8 bases from V and 3 bases from J, with 16 bases in between. CDR1 is MGHDK, CDR2 SYGVNS, per germline. The CDR3 DNA is TGTGCCAGCTCTCCAGGGTTGGAGTACACTGAAGCTTTCTTT. This sequence encodes CASSPGLEYTEAFF.

This clonotype was counted only a few times. The chain joins TRBV6-5 to TRBJ1-3, with D hard to call. The CDR3 spans 14 residues. Germline V gene lookup returns CDR1 MNHEY and CDR2 SVGAGI. Deletions cut 6 bases from V and 0 bases from J, with 9 bases between. CDR3 in amino acids: CASRRGSSGNTIYF. CDR3 sequence (DNA): TGTGCCAGCAGGCGTGGTAGCTCTGGAAACACCATATATTTT.

A few counts support this clonotype. This chain connects TRBV27 to TRBJ1-2, with D possibly being TRBD1 (6 bases). The CDR3 contains 13 residues. Between the trimmed V and J ends, which lost 2 bases and 4 bases, there was a span of 8 bases. Germline V CDR1 and CDR2: MNHEY, SMNVEV (reference sequence). The CDR3 sequence: CASSLLQGYGYTF. CDR3 bases: TGTGCCAGCAGTTTACTACAGGGCTATGGCTACACCTTC.

V gene TRBV7-9 combines with J gene TRBJ2-7; 13 bases fit TRBD2. The J call may be mistaken, given a closer DNA end match to TRBJ2-1. This CDR3 comprises 16 residues. Germline V gives CDR1 SEHNR, CDR2 FQNEAQ (reference sequence). In DNA form, the CDR3 reads TGTGCCAGCAGCACCAGGACTAGCGGGGGCCTCAATGAGCAGTTCTTC. Protein product: CASSTRTSGGLNEQFF.

This clonotype has a count of ten or more. The J gene is TRBJ2-5, the V gene TRBV7-9; D gene unclear. V was cut by 5 bases and J by 5 bases, with 15 bases left in between. Germline V lookup: CDR1 SEHNR, CDR2 FQNEAQ (reference sequence). There are 14 residues in the CDR3. The CDR3 region has the DNA TGTGCCAGCAGCGATGGGTACAGTGGGGAGACCCAGTACTTC. Translation: CASSDGYSGETQYF.

The chain carries TRBV19 and TRBJ1-3; 8 nucleotides agree with TRBD1. Germline V CDR1 and CDR2: LNHDA, SQIVND (reference sequence). After removal of 5 bases from V and 4 bases from J, the junction contained 7 bases not matched to a gene. The CDR3 runs to 15 residues. This chain's CDR3 is CASSLDGDRGNTIYF. CDR3 bases: TGTGCCAGTAGTCTCGACGGGGACAGGGGAAACACCATATATTTT.

In this sample, this clonotype turned up many times. The chain employs TRBV10-3 and TRBJ2-2; the D gene is possibly TRBD2 (6 bases). This CDR3 contains 16 residues. The V end was cut by 7 bases, the J end by 0 bases, with 15 bases between. The germline V gene encodes CDR1 ENHRY and CDR2 SYGVKD. CDR3 loop: CAITTSPIANTGELFF. As DNA, the CDR3 is TGTGCCATCACAACTAGCCCTATAGCGAACACCGGGGAGCTGTTTTTT.